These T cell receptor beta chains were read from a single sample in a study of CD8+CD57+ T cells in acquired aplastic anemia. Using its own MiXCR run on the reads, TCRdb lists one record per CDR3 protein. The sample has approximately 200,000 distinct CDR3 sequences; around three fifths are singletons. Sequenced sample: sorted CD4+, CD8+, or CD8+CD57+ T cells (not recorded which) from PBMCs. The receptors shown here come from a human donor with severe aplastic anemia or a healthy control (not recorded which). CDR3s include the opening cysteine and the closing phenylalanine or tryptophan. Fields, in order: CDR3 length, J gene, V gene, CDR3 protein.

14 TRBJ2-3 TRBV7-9 CASSLPGGTDTQYF
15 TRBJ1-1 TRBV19 CATKEVGELNTEAFF
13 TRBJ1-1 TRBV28 CASSHRGNTEAFF
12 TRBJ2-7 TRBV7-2 CASSRRELEQYF
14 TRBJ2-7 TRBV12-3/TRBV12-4 CASSLELRGAEQYF
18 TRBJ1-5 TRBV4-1 CASSQEGVTGDADQPQHF
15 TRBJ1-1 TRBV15 CATSRDPPGGTEAFF
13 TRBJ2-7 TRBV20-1 CSARKGPFGEQYF
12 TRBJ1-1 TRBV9 CASSAQGWEAFF
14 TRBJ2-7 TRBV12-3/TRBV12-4 CASSYAGAGYEQYF
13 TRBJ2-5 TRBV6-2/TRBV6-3 CATLATGEETQYF
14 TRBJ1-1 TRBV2 CASSDRGRDTEAFF
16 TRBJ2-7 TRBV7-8 CASSFTPTGIPYEQYF
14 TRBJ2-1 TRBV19 CASTRRVADNEQFF
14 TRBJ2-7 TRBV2 CASSDLTGTYEQYF
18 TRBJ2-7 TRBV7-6 CASSLDSLPGQGTYEQYF
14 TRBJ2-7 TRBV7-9 CASSTRDYDYEQYF
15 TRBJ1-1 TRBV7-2 CASRPRQGSYTEAFF
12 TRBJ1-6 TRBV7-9 CASSLGASPLHF
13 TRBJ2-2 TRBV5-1 CASRPIADGELFF
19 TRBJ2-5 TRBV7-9 CASSLRDNHRRGFIETQYF
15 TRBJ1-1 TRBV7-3 CASSPTPYEDTEAFF
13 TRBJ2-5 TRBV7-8 CASHPGGGETQYF